This paragraph covers one T cell receptor (beta chain) sequence. Antigen specificity is unknown. Germline V gene sequence: CDR1 MNHNY, CDR2 SVGAGI (reference sequence). The CDR3 has 18 residues. The trim removed 5 bases at V and 0 bases at J, leaving 8 bases unmatched. This sample stems from a study of persistence of HIV-infected CD4 T cells. The libraries were made with immunoSEQ version 4 in survey mode. Sequencing used immunoSEQ multiplex PCR; TCRdb keeps in-frame clones, though not all of them. The table has fewer than 35,000 clones, roughly 71% seen once. Cells were stimulated with overlapping HIV-1 Gag 15-mer peptides. CD4+ T cells upregulating both CD40 ligand and CD69 were sorted as responding cells. These HIV-1-infected adults initiated suppressive ART in chronic infection. Inclusion required CMV-positive serology and CD4+ counts above 400 cells/uL. Anti-CD28/CD49d costimulation, CD40-blocking antibody and enfuvirtide were given to CD8-depleted PBMCs for 15 to 20 hours.

The V call is TRBV6-6, the J call TRBJ1-6; 9 bases fit TRBD1. The sample consisted of CD4+ T cells sorted from PBMCs after 18-hour stimulation, taken from a patient who received antiretroviral therapy. The sequence derives from an adult man with HIV who was CMV-seropositive. CDR3 sequence reads: CASSPGQGNPSYNSPLHF. The CDR3 DNA reads as TGTGCCAGCAGTCCGGGACAGGGTAACCCCTCCTATAATTCACCCCTCCACTTT.